This TCR beta chain was captured by sequencing in a study of shared clonotypes between healthy human individuals (dated by TCRdb to 2020 to 2022). The study in broad terms: A few men and two women, aged 18 to 49 years, made up the cohort. For each donor, CD4 naive and CD4 memory were each given three plates, CD8 naive was given two plates, and CD8 memory was given one plate. Blood TCR repertoires of roughly five healthy adults were deeply sequenced to estimate repertoire size and the extent of clonotype sharing between individuals. Different laboratories and diverse techniques were used to prepare libraries and sequence TCR repertoires, to increase sequencing depth and limit assay-specific biases. Between about 0.94 and 10 billion PBMCs per donor were obtained by leukapheresis. What the study reported, not specific to this receptor: Rarefaction of sorted-subset datasets indicated incomplete sequencing despite the large sequencing depth. Across several donors, roughly 5.1% of naive CD4, roughly 3.3% of naive CD8, 2% to 2.5% of memory CD4, and under 0.45% of memory CD8 clonotypes were shared. Clonotypes shared by all four sorted-subset donors showed higher generation probabilities than non-shared clonotypes. Based on pairwise subsampling, the degree of clonotype sharing among donors was expected to be affected by sequencing depth. The genetic and exposure-history diversity represented was limited by the small number of donors. Naive subsets generally had larger estimated clonotype richness than memory subsets. Sampling was restricted to blood, and TCR repertoires in tissue are likely to differ from TCR repertoires in blood.

In the case of this clone: Its antigen specificity is not known. No much larger clonotype is one base removed from it; base qualities were not supplied.

CD8 naive samples were CD45RO-negative cells positively selected for CCR7, giving a CD45RA+CCR7+ population that excluded TemRA cells. Healthy HIV-negative adults with no recently reported acute infections or vaccinations were included as donors. Every donor was a Caucasian adult living in Nashville, Tennessee, USA. Blood was collected by leukapheresis, and PBMCs were isolated by Ficoll-Histopaque density gradient centrifugation and then cryopreserved in liquid nitrogen vapor phase. Purity and quantity of every magnetically sorted T cell population were checked by analytical flow cytometry. From each sorted fraction, genomic DNA was isolated and quantified by UV absorbance on a Nanodrop 2000c. V was cut back by 7 bases and J by 2 bases, leaving a gap of 11 bases between them. CDR1 MDHEN and CDR2 SYDVKM are derived from the germline V gene. The CDR3 runs 13 amino acids, cysteine and phenylalanine included. Just the 39-base CDR3 DNA is kept, in frame starting at base 1.

Using the deep immunoSEQ assay, TCR CDR3 regions were amplified from genomic DNA by multiplex PCR. Extracted genomic DNA from each cell subset was spread evenly across all wells of several immunoSEQ 96-well plates, with each plate serving as a replicate. Each replicate PCR for sorted subsets received around 0.2 ug genomic DNA, equal to tens of thousands of T cell genomes. Purified libraries were quantified with a Qubit 3.0 fluorometer, sized on a Bioanalyzer 2100, and re-quantified with the KAPA Library Quantification kit. Every immunoSEQ 96-well plate was sequenced on a separate single-read 150-cycle Illumina NextSeq 550 flow cell. Turning to the authors' computational methods: The immunoSEQ output contained only junctional sequences without quality scores, so filtering could not match that applied to full-length reads. Sequences were annotated with PyIR, a Python wrapper for IgBLAST v1.9, and V/J genes and CDR3 were assigned using IMGT germline references. Any read was removed if the V/J assignment was weak (E-value above 1e-6), the CDR3 was missing, or the read contained stop codons, out-of-frame junctions, or ambiguous translated residues. A V3J clonotype was defined by an identical inferred V gene, J gene, and CDR3 amino acid sequence. The percentage overlap between two repertoires was calculated by dividing the number of shared unique clonotypes by the size of the smaller repertoire. Richness of each repertoire was evaluated using RTK rarefaction, the Chao1 estimator, and Recon v2.1 estimates of unobserved clonotypes. For all TCRbeta clonotypes obtained by the gDNA method from a few donors, generation probabilities were computed with OLGA. TCRdb carries this immuneACCESS record with in-frame sequences only. Its versions omit some clonotypes, under half of them owing to an unresolved V gene in the studies checked, with the rest unexplained. That table furnishes V, J and clone size, whereas the DNA furnished D and trimming. The sample yields nearly 2 million clones; about 95% were counted once. The ten most abundant clones make up approximately 1.2% of the sample.

This chain joins TRBV28 to TRBJ1-1, with an unclear D gene assignment. This clonotype was sampled from a man younger than 35 in good health. Sequenced material: naive CD8+ T cells sorted from blood. The intended sense of this specimen's cell subset or site label: CD45RA+CCR7+. The DNA sequence is given as TGTGCCAGCACCCCGGGCTCCAACACTGAAGCTTTCTTT. Its protein is CASTPGSNTEAFF.